This TCR beta chain comes out of a study of CD8+ T cells in alopecia areata. Whole-study context: Those treated were given oral tofacitinib at 5 to 10 mg twice daily.

cDNA reverse transcribed from extracted RNA served as the sequencing template. TCRdb's table, derived via immunoSEQ multiplex PCR, lists solely in-frame clones and lacks some. The sample yields about 180,000 clones, 63% seen once. This material consisted of CD4+ T cells sorted from blood, taken at week 0. This clonotype originated in a human donor with alopecia areata.

This CDR3 is CATVAEGNTEAFF. Here the CDR3 DNA reads TGTGCCACCGTGGCGGAGGGGAACACTGAAGCTTTCTTT. The chain combines TRBV10-3 with TRBJ1-1; no clear D gene. V lost 10 bases and J 1 base, leaving 13 bases between the germline ends. The CDR3 runs to 13 residues. CDR1 is ENHRY, CDR2 SYGVKD, per germline.